Listed below are T cell receptor beta chains from one sample, sequenced in a study of control samples from healthy donors and cancer patients. Profiling relied on immunoSEQ multiplex PCR, and the TCRdb table lists in-frame clones only, not all of them. Of 100,000 to 150,000 clones in the sample, 70% to 90% were seen once. The sequenced sample was blood. The receptors were sampled from a man aged 45-65 years in good health. Each CDR3 is given with its conserved first and last residue. A D gene is named only where the DNA matches it firmly. The size of a clone is reported for some rows only, either as once, few or many, or as a class for expanded clones.

d_call: TRBD1
v_call: TRBV5-1
cdr3_length: 18
clone_size: -
j_call: TRBJ1-2
cdr3_nt: TGCGCCAGCAGCCCCCGCGTGAGACAGGGTGGAAGGGCCTATGGCTACACCTTC
cdr3_aa: CASSPRVRQGGRAYGYTF

d_call: -
v_call: TRBV4-1
cdr3_length: 15
clone_size: -
j_call: TRBJ1-5
cdr3_nt: TGCGCCAGCTCAGCCAAACACCCCGGGAATCAGCCCCAGCATTTT
cdr3_aa: CASSAKHPGNQPQHF

d_call: TRBD2
v_call: TRBV4-1
cdr3_length: 17
clone_size: -
j_call: TRBJ2-1
cdr3_nt: TGCGCCAGCAGCCAAGGTGTCAGGAGCGGGGTCTACAATGAGCAGTTCTTC
cdr3_aa: CASSQGVRSGVYNEQFF

d_call: -
v_call: TRBV3-1/TRBV3-2
cdr3_length: 13
clone_size: -
j_call: TRBJ1-2
cdr3_nt: TGTGCCAGTGAAGGGGTCTTTAACTATGGCTACACCTTC
cdr3_aa: CASEGVFNYGYTF

d_call: -
v_call: TRBV21-1
cdr3_length: 17
clone_size: -
j_call: TRBJ2-1
cdr3_nt: TGTGCCAGCAGCAAAATCTTATGCCCTCTCTCTCCCAATGAGCAGTTCTTC
cdr3_aa: CASSKILCPLSPNEQFF

d_call: -
v_call: TRBV27
cdr3_length: 13
clone_size: -
j_call: TRBJ2-1
cdr3_nt: TGTGCCAGCAGTTCGACAGCGTCTCATGAGCAGTTCTTC
cdr3_aa: CASSSTASHEQFF

d_call: -
v_call: TRBV30
cdr3_length: 12
clone_size: -
j_call: TRBJ2-5
cdr3_nt: TGTGCCTGGAGTGGCAGTGCAGAGACCCAGTACTTC
cdr3_aa: CAWSGSAETQYF

d_call: -
v_call: TRBV7-7
cdr3_length: 11
clone_size: -
j_call: TRBJ2-7
cdr3_nt: TGTGCGTGGAGGGCCCTTTACGAGCAGTACTTC
cdr3_aa: CAWRALYEQYF

d_call: -
v_call: TRBV30
cdr3_length: 12
clone_size: -
j_call: TRBJ2-7
cdr3_nt: TGTGCCTGGAGTAGGGTCACCTACGAGCAGTACTTC
cdr3_aa: CAWSRVTYEQYF

d_call: -
v_call: TRBV5-1
cdr3_length: 15
clone_size: -
j_call: TRBJ1-3
cdr3_nt: TGCGCCAGCAGCTGGGACTTCGGCGGGGGAAACACCATATATTTT
cdr3_aa: CASSWDFGGGNTIYF

d_call: -
v_call: TRBV6-6
cdr3_length: 14
clone_size: -
j_call: TRBJ1-6
cdr3_nt: TGTGCCAGCACCTACCGCTCCTATAATTCACCCCTCCACTTT
cdr3_aa: CASTYRSYNSPLHF

d_call: TRBD1
v_call: TRBV3-1/TRBV3-2
cdr3_length: 17
clone_size: -
j_call: TRBJ2-5
cdr3_nt: TGTGCCAGCAGCCAACTAGACGGGACAGGTCGTGGGGAGACCCAGTACTTC
cdr3_aa: CASSQLDGTGRGETQYF

d_call: TRBD1
v_call: TRBV28
cdr3_length: 14
clone_size: -
j_call: TRBJ1-2
cdr3_nt: TGTGCCAGCAGTTCCGGACAGGGTAACTATGGCTACACCTTC
cdr3_aa: CASSSGQGNYGYTF

d_call: -
v_call: TRBV5-6
cdr3_length: 16
clone_size: -
j_call: TRBJ1-4
cdr3_nt: TGTGCCAGCAGCCCTTCAACTTCGGGGGGTAACGAAAAACTGTTTTTT
cdr3_aa: CASSPSTSGGNEKLFF

d_call: TRBD1
v_call: TRBV6-1
cdr3_length: 16
clone_size: -
j_call: TRBJ2-3
cdr3_nt: TGTGCCAGCATTGAAGGGGGCCTTGTCTCCCCAGATACGCAGTATTTT
cdr3_aa: CASIEGGLVSPDTQYF

d_call: -
v_call: TRBV9
cdr3_length: 17
clone_size: -
j_call: TRBJ1-4
cdr3_nt: TGTGCCAGCAGCTCGAACCGGGACAAAGCAACTAATGAAAAACTGTTTTTT
cdr3_aa: CASSSNRDKATNEKLFF

d_call: -
v_call: TRBV6-6
cdr3_length: 15
clone_size: few
j_call: TRBJ1-3
cdr3_nt: TGTGCCAGCAGCCCGACGGGTACCTCTGGAAACACCATATATTTT
cdr3_aa: CASSPTGTSGNTIYF

d_call: TRBD1
v_call: TRBV7-3
cdr3_length: 16
clone_size: -
j_call: TRBJ2-5
cdr3_nt: TGTGCCAGCAGCCCGACGGGACAGACGTACCAAGAGACCCAGTACTTC
cdr3_aa: CASSPTGQTYQETQYF

d_call: TRBD2
v_call: TRBV3-1/TRBV3-2
cdr3_length: 15
clone_size: -
j_call: TRBJ2-2
cdr3_nt: TGTGCCAGCAGCCACACGGGGGGGCTCACCGGGGAGCTGTTTTTT
cdr3_aa: CASSHTGGLTGELFF

d_call: -
v_call: TRBV18
cdr3_length: 14
clone_size: -
j_call: TRBJ2-5
cdr3_nt: TGTGCCAGCTCACCTACGGAGTTGCCAGAGACCCAGTACTTC
cdr3_aa: CASSPTELPETQYF

d_call: -
v_call: TRBV27
cdr3_length: 13
clone_size: -
j_call: TRBJ2-3
cdr3_nt: TGTGCCAGCAGTTTCAGGGGTAGCGGTACGCAGTATTTT
cdr3_aa: CASSFRGSGTQYF

d_call: -
v_call: TRBV15
cdr3_length: 13
clone_size: -
j_call: TRBJ2-7
cdr3_nt: TGTGCCACCAGCAGGGACAAGAACTACGAGCAGTACTTC
cdr3_aa: CATSRDKNYEQYF

d_call: TRBD1
v_call: TRBV30
cdr3_length: 13
clone_size: few
j_call: TRBJ1-1
cdr3_nt: TGTGCCTGGAGTCGACAGGGGGGAACTGAAGCTTTCTTT
cdr3_aa: CAWSRQGGTEAFF

d_call: TRBD1
v_call: TRBV2
cdr3_length: 13
clone_size: -
j_call: TRBJ1-4
cdr3_nt: TGTGCCAGCACAGACAGGGTAACTGAAAAACTGTTTTTT
cdr3_aa: CASTDRVTEKLFF

d_call: TRBD1
v_call: TRBV5-1
cdr3_length: 14
clone_size: -
j_call: TRBJ2-3
cdr3_nt: TGCGCCAGCAGTCCGGGACAGTCCTCAGATACGCAGTATTTT
cdr3_aa: CASSPGQSSDTQYF

d_call: -
v_call: TRBV19
cdr3_length: 16
clone_size: -
j_call: TRBJ1-3
cdr3_nt: TGTGCCAGTTGCCCTGGGGGATGGCCCTCTGGAAACACCATATATTTT
cdr3_aa: CASCPGGWPSGNTIYF

d_call: TRBD2
v_call: TRBV4-2
cdr3_length: 13
clone_size: -
j_call: TRBJ2-3
cdr3_nt: TGTGCCAGTGGGGGACTAGCTACAGATACGCAGTATTTT
cdr3_aa: CASGGLATDTQYF

d_call: TRBD1
v_call: TRBV5-4
cdr3_length: 14
clone_size: -
j_call: TRBJ1-1
cdr3_nt: TGTGCCAGCACGAGACAGGGAATGAACACTGAAGCTTTCTTT
cdr3_aa: CASTRQGMNTEAFF

d_call: TRBD1
v_call: TRBV10-3
cdr3_length: 15
clone_size: -
j_call: TRBJ1-4
cdr3_nt: TGTGCCATCAGTGATTCCGGGACAGGGGGGGAAAAACTGTTTTTT
cdr3_aa: CAISDSGTGGEKLFF

d_call: -
v_call: TRBV28
cdr3_length: 12
clone_size: -
j_call: TRBJ2-3
cdr3_nt: TGTGCCAGCAGTTTATCGGCGGGGACGCAGTATTTT
cdr3_aa: CASSLSAGTQYF

d_call: -
v_call: TRBV19
cdr3_length: 12
clone_size: -
j_call: TRBJ1-2
cdr3_nt: TGTGCCAGCCAACACCCTAACTATGGCTACACCTTC
cdr3_aa: CASQHPNYGYTF

d_call: -
v_call: TRBV6-1
cdr3_length: 13
clone_size: -
j_call: TRBJ1-2
cdr3_nt: TGTGCCAGCAGTGACCCGGGAGGCTATGGCTACACCTTC
cdr3_aa: CASSDPGGYGYTF

d_call: TRBD1
v_call: TRBV28
cdr3_length: 14
clone_size: -
j_call: TRBJ2-2
cdr3_nt: TGTGCCAGCCGGCAGGGGGCGAACACCGGGGAGCTGTTTTTT
cdr3_aa: CASRQGANTGELFF

d_call: -
v_call: TRBV3-1/TRBV3-2
cdr3_length: 12
clone_size: -
j_call: TRBJ2-3
cdr3_nt: TGTGCCAGCAGCCTTCACGGGGATACGCAGTATTTT
cdr3_aa: CASSLHGDTQYF

d_call: TRBD1
v_call: TRBV18
cdr3_length: 13
clone_size: -
j_call: TRBJ1-3
cdr3_nt: TGTGCCAGCTCAGGACAGGATGGAAACACCATATATTTT
cdr3_aa: CASSGQDGNTIYF

d_call: -
v_call: TRBV6-5
cdr3_length: 14
clone_size: few
j_call: TRBJ1-2
cdr3_nt: TGTGCCAGCACCAAACCCGGCCCTGGTTATGGCTACACCTTC
cdr3_aa: CASTKPGPGYGYTF

d_call: -
v_call: TRBV7-2
cdr3_length: 13
clone_size: once
j_call: TRBJ1-1
cdr3_nt: TGTGCCAGCAGCTCAGGGTGGGTCACTGAAGCTTTCTTT
cdr3_aa: CASSSGWVTEAFF

d_call: -
v_call: TRBV25-1
cdr3_length: 12
clone_size: -
j_call: TRBJ2-1
cdr3_nt: TGTGCCAGCAGGCCCTCACCTAGTGAGCAGTTCTTC
cdr3_aa: CASRPSPSEQFF

d_call: TRBD1
v_call: TRBV18
cdr3_length: 16
clone_size: -
j_call: TRBJ1-1
cdr3_nt: TGTGCCAGCTCGCAAAGCCGGACAGGGGGAGGTACTGAAGCTTTCTTT
cdr3_aa: CASSQSRTGGGTEAFF

d_call: TRBD1
v_call: TRBV11-2
cdr3_length: 15
clone_size: once
j_call: TRBJ2-1
cdr3_nt: TGTGCCAGCAGGCTCAAGACAGGGGGCTCGGATGAGCAGTTCTTC
cdr3_aa: CASRLKTGGSDEQFF

d_call: TRBD1
v_call: TRBV30
cdr3_length: 13
clone_size: -
j_call: TRBJ2-7
cdr3_nt: TGTGCCTGGAGGGCCGACAGGGCTGGTGAGCAGTACTTC
cdr3_aa: CAWRADRAGEQYF

d_call: -
v_call: TRBV2
cdr3_length: 14
clone_size: once
j_call: TRBJ1-2
cdr3_nt: TGTGCCAGCAGTGAATACAACACTAACTATGGCTACACCTTC
cdr3_aa: CASSEYNTNYGYTF

d_call: TRBD1
v_call: TRBV28
cdr3_length: 15
clone_size: -
j_call: TRBJ1-4
cdr3_nt: TGTGCCAGCAGACGAACAGGGGCCTCGAATGAAAAACTGTTTTTT
cdr3_aa: CASRRTGASNEKLFF

d_call: -
v_call: TRBV11-3
cdr3_length: 15
clone_size: -
j_call: TRBJ2-3
cdr3_nt: TGTGCCAGCAGCTCCCGGCTTGGGACCGCAGATACGCAGTATTTT
cdr3_aa: CASSSRLGTADTQYF

d_call: -
v_call: TRBV6-5
cdr3_length: 14
clone_size: -
j_call: TRBJ1-2
cdr3_nt: TGTGCCAGCGGGTATGGAGGGGGTTACTATGGCTACACCTTC
cdr3_aa: CASGYGGGYYGYTF

d_call: -
v_call: TRBV6-1
cdr3_length: 15
clone_size: -
j_call: TRBJ1-1
cdr3_nt: TGTGCCAGCAGTGACCGACAGAGCATGAACACTGAAGCTTTCTTT
cdr3_aa: CASSDRQSMNTEAFF

d_call: -
v_call: TRBV9
cdr3_length: 14
clone_size: -
j_call: TRBJ2-3
cdr3_nt: TGTGCCAGCAGCGTAGATGGTAGCACAGATACGCAGTATTTT
cdr3_aa: CASSVDGSTDTQYF

d_call: TRBD1
v_call: TRBV10-3
cdr3_length: 13
clone_size: -
j_call: TRBJ1-1
cdr3_nt: TGTGCCACCCAAAACAGGGGGCAATCTGAAGCTTTCTTT
cdr3_aa: CATQNRGQSEAFF